This TCR beta chain was captured in a study of blood T cells in healthy people across ages. The V gene's germline CDR1 is DFQATT and CDR2 SNEGSKA (reference sequence). The CDR3 contains 16 residues. General observations from the study: Per million T cells, TCR beta diversity dropped about linearly as age rose.

Alongside a J-beta primer mix, a sample-barcoded 5' primer served in a second PCR lasting about 7 to 12 cycles. TCRdb redid the calling of the 5' RACE reads with MiXCR, one entry per CDR3 protein. The repertoire holds about 680,000 distinct CDR3 sequences, with approximately 49% as singletons. Each donor was a healthy Caucasian individual from Russia, aged about 6 to 95. PBMCs, at least 6 million per sample, were isolated. Extraction yielded at least 5.5 micrograms of total RNA per sample. With respect to this clonotype: Its target is unknown.

The gene calls are TRBV20-1 and TRBJ2-5, with 8 bases identical to TRBD1. TRBJ2-7 matches the DNA end more closely, so the J call is doubtful. Sample: blood. The TCR was taken from an older woman in good health. The CDR3 spells CSARGNPDRADYEQYF. CDR3 DNA: TGCAGTGCTAGAGGAAACCCGGACAGGGCAGACTACGAGCAGTACTTC.